This T cell receptor beta chain was sequenced in a study of glioma-infiltrating T cells (dated by TCRdb to 2016 to 2017). Regarding the research as a whole: TCR alpha- and beta-chain repertoires were sequenced from glioma tissue, non-neoplastic brain tissue and matched peripheral blood mononuclear cells. The paired cohort comprised three low-grade glioma patients, 7 or 8 primary glioblastoma patients and three non-glioma patients contributing non-neoplastic brain tissue. To gauge divergence between tissue and blood T-cell populations, every tissue-infiltrating repertoire was compared against the peripheral blood repertoire from the same patient.

Results and caveats for the whole study, not just this receptor: Tissue and blood shared very few CDR3 sequences, a result attributed to high CDR3 diversity and limited sampling. Group comparisons rested on small numbers: three non-neoplastic, three low-grade glioma and seven or eight glioblastoma patients. In non-neoplastic patients, VJ-independent divergence between tissue and blood fell below expectation, whereas in all gliomas, and especially in low-grade gliomas, the divergence rose above expectation.

V loses 1 base, J loses 2 bases, and the germline ends lie 13 bases apart. Based on the germline V gene, the CDR1 and CDR2 sequences are SGHRS and YFSETQ. The CDR3 runs 15 amino acids, cysteine and phenylalanine included. The only DNA kept is the CDR3, 45 bases in frame from the first base. TCR alpha and beta CDR3 regions were amplified with the iRepertoire nested amplicon-rescue multiplex PCR (arm-PCR) platform from RNA. The input for one-step reverse transcription and amplification was roughly 100-400 ng of tissue mRNA or PBMC total RNA. After bead purification, a secondary multiplex PCR added Illumina adapters, and libraries were gel-purified between 200 and 400 bp. Demultiplexing relied on internal 6-nucleotide barcodes carried by the libraries. Sequencing of libraries was performed on an Illumina MiSeq with 2x220 or 2x250 nucleotide paired-end reads. The paper's processing steps were these. Paired reads were merged using FLASH 1.2.11 and were aligned to the GRCh37 human genome using BWA-MEM, after which TRA and TRB reads were extracted. An IMGT-derived reference of cassette sequences and CDR3 motifs, with pseudogenes included, was used for V and J assignment. Reads were translated in three frames, and productive CDR3s were defined by a C…FGXG motif without stop codons. Clonotypes were defined as unique combinations of V-J cassette pair and CDR3 amino acid sequence. Reads were filtered by Hamming distance, thresholded by each sample's sequence error rate in mapped regions. TCRdb reanalyzed the raw reads on its own, using fastp at Q25 for trimming and MiXCR for clone calling, and kept in-frame beta chains. Each entry merges the rows of one CDR3 protein and shows their most common DNA and genes. The V and J calls were determined by TCRdb, not by the authors. For this sample there are 84,000 or so distinct CDR3 sequences; less than 30% appear just once. The top ten clones comprise approximately 7% of the sample.

This clonotype came up many times. Its antigen has not been determined. Per-base quality was not reported, and no clone a single base away is much larger than it. Sequencing was done on a sample of glioma tissue, nonneoplastic brain tissue, or PBMCs (not recorded which). Recombination connected TRBV5-1 to TRBJ2-7; the D gene assignment is ambiguous. This TCR came from a human donor with low-grade glioma or glioblastoma, undergoing nonglioma brain surgery, or in good health (not recorded which). The CDR3 in this case is CASSLHPADTYEQYF. The DNA sequence is as follows: TGCGCCAGCAGCTTGCATCCGGCGGATACCTACGAGCAGTACTTC.